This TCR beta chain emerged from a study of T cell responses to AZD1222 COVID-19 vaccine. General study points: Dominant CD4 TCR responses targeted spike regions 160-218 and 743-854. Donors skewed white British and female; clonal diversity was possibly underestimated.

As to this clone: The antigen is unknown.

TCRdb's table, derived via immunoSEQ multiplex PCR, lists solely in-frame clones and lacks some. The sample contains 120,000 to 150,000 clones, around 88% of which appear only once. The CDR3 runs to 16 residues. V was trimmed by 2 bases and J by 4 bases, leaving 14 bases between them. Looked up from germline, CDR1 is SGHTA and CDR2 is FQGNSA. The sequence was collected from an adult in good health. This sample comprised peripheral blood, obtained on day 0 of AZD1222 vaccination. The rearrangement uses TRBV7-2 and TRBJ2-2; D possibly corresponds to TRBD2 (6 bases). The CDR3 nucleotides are TGTGCCAGCAGCTTAATTGGTTCGGGGGTCACCGGGGAGCTGTTTTTT. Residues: CASSLIGSGVTGELFF.